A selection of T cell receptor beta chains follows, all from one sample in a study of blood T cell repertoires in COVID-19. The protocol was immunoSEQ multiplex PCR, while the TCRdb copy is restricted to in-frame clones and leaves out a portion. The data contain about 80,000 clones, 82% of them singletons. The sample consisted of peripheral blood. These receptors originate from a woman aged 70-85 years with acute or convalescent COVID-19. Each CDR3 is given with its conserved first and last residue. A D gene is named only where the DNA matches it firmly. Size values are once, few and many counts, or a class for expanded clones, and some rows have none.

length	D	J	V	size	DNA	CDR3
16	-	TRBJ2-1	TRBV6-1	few	TGTGCCAGCAGTGAAGTTTGGGAGGACCTATACAATGAGCAGTTCTTC	CASSEVWEDLYNEQFF
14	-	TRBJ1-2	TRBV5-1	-	TGCGCCAGCAGCTTGAGCACAGCCAATTATGGCTACACCTTC	CASSLSTANYGYTF
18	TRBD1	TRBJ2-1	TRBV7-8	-	TGTGCCAGCAGCTTAGTGGGCGCAGGGGGAAGCTCCTACAATGAGCAGTTCTTC	CASSLVGAGGSSYNEQFF
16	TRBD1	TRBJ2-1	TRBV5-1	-	TGCGCCAGCAGACGGACCGGGACAGGGGCCTACAATGAGCAGTTCTTC	CASRRTGTGAYNEQFF
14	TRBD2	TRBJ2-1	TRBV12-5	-	TGTGCTAGTGGACCGGGACTAGACTACAATGAGCAGTTCTTC	CASGPGLDYNEQFF
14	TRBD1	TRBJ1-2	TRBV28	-	TGTGCCAGCAGCCAGACAGGGTTTAACTATGGCTACACCTTC	CASSQTGFNYGYTF
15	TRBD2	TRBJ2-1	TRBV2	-	TGTGCCAGCAGTTACCTAGCGGGAGCTGGGGATGAGCAGTTCTTC	CASSYLAGAGDEQFF
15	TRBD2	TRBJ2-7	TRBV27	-	TGTGCCAGCAGTCCCCCGGCTAGCGGGACATACGAGCAGTACTTC	CASSPPASGTYEQYF
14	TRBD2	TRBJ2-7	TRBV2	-	TGTGCCAGCAAGGGTAGCGGGAGTTCCTACGAGCAGTACTTC	CASKGSGSSYEQYF
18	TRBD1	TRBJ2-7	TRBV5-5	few	TGTGCCAGCAGCTTGCGTTCTTCATTAGGGACAGGGGTCTACGAGCAGTACTTC	CASSLRSSLGTGVYEQYF
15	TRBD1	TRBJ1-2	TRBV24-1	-	TGTGCCACCAGTAACCCTTCGGCAGGGGGCAGTGGCTACACCTTC	CATSNPSAGGSGYTF
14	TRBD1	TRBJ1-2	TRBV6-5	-	TGTGCCAGCCGGACAGGGACCGAGAACTATGGCTACACCTTC	CASRTGTENYGYTF
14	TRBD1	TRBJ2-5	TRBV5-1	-	TGCGCCAGCAGGGCAGGGGGCCGCCAAGAGACCCAGTACTTC	CASRAGGRQETQYF
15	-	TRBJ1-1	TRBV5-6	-	TGTGCCAGCAGCTTGGTGGGGGCCCCGAACCCTGAAGCTTTCTTT	CASSLVGAPNPEAFF
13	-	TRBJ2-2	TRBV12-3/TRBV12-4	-	TGTGCCAGCAATTACCGGGACTCCGGGGAGCTGTTTTTT	CASNYRDSGELFF
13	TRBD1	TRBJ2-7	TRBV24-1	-	TGTGCCACAGGACAGGGTCCCATCGGAAGGCAGTACTTC	CATGQGPIGRQYF
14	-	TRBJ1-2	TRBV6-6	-	TGTGCCAGCAGTTCCCTGGTGGCAGTCTATGGCTACACCTTC	CASSSLVAVYGYTF
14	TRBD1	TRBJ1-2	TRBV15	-	TGTGCCACCAGCGGACTCGACAGGGGAGATGGCTACACCTTC	CATSGLDRGDGYTF
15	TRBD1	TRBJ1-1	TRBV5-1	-	TGCGCCAGCAACCGGGACAGTCGGCCTAACACTGAAGCTTTCTTT	CASNRDSRPNTEAFF
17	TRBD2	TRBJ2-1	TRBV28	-	TGTGCCAGCAGTTTAGGGGCTAGCGGGAGGTTCAACAATGAGCAGTTCTTC	CASSLGASGRFNNEQFF
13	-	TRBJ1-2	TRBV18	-	TGTGCCAGCTCACCATCAGGGACTAGTGGCTACACCTTC	CASSPSGTSGYTF
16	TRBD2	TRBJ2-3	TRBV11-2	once	TGTGCCAGCAGCTTAATATCTAGCGGTTACACAGATACGCAGTATTTT	CASSLISSGYTDTQYF
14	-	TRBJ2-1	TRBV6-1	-	TGTGCCAGCAGTGAACGTACAGGGTTAAATGAGCAGTTCTTC	CASSERTGLNEQFF
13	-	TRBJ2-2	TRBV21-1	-	TGTGCCAGCAGCAGACGGGGATCCGGGGAGCTGTTTTTT	CASSRRGSGELFF
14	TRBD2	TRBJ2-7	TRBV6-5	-	TGTGCCTCCAGCGGGAGTCAGGTGGGCTACGAGCAGTACTTC	CASSGSQVGYEQYF
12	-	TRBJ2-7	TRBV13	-	TGTGCCAGCAGCCTCACCGCGGGTGAGCAGTACTTC	CASSLTAGEQYF
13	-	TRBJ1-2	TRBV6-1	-	TGTGCCAGCAGTGAAGCCGAGACAACTGGCTACACCTTC	CASSEAETTGYTF
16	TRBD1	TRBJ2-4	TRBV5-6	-	TGTGCCAGCAGCTTGCTCACAGGGGGTGGCAAAAACATTCAGTACTTC	CASSLLTGGGKNIQYF
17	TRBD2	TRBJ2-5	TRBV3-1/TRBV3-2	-	TGTGCCAGCAGCTCCCGGACTAGCGGGAGGGACGGGGGGACCCAGTACTTC	CASSSRTSGRDGGTQYF
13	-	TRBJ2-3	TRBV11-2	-	TGTGCCAGCAGCTTAGAGCCAGACGGGACGCAGTATTTT	CASSLEPDGTQYF
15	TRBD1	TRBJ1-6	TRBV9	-	TGTGCCAGCAGCGAAAGGTGGGACAGAAAGTCACCCCTCCACTTT	CASSERWDRKSPLHF
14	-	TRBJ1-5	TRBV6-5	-	TGTGCCAGCAGCCACGGGGGGGCGGAAGGGCCCCAGCATTTT	CASSHGGAEGPQHF
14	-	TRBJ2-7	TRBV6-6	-	TGTGCCAGCAGTTACCGTCCCGGGGACTACGAGCAGTACTTC	CASSYRPGDYEQYF
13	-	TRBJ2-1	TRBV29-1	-	TGCAGCGTTGAACCGGCAGGGTACAATGAGCAGTTCTTC	CSVEPAGYNEQFF
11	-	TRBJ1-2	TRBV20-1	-	TGCAGTGTCATCAACCGGGATGGCTACACCTTC	CSVINRDGYTF
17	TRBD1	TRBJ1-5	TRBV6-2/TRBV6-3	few	TGTGCCAGCAGTTACCAGTCGTACGGGGACAGATTTCAGCCCCAGCATTTT	CASSYQSYGDRFQPQHF
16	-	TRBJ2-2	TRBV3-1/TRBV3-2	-	TGTGCCAGCAGCCAGGTTTACAGGGGAGGTACCGGGGAGCTGTTTTTT	CASSQVYRGGTGELFF
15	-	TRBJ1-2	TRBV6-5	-	TGTGCCAGCAGTTATTTCCAGGCCGATAACTATGGCTACACCTTC	CASSYFQADNYGYTF
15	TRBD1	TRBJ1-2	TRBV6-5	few	TGTGCCAGCAGCTATCAAGCCGGGACAGCCTATGGCTACACCTTC	CASSYQAGTAYGYTF
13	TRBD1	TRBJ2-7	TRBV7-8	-	TGTGCCAGCAGAAGGGACAGTACCTACGAGCAGTACTTC	CASRRDSTYEQYF
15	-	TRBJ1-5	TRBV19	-	TGTGCCAGTAGGGTCGGACAGCAGCTCAATCAGCCCCAGCATTTT	CASRVGQQLNQPQHF
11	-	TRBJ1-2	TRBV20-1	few	TGCAGTGCATCAGGGCCCGATGGCTACACCTTC	CSASGPDGYTF
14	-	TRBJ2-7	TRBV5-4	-	TGTGCCAGCAGCGCTTCGTGGGAGTTGGACGAGCAGTACTTC	CASSASWELDEQYF
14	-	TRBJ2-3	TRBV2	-	TGTGCCAGCAGTGACCTAGTTAGCACAGATACGCAGTATTTT	CASSDLVSTDTQYF
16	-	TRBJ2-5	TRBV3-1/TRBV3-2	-	TGTGCCAGCAGCCCCGGGGCTAGCGCCGACCAAGAGACCCAGTACTTC	CASSPGASADQETQYF
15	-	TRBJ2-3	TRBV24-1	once	TGTGCCACCAGTGGTGGCGGTACTAGCACAGATACGCAGTATTTT	CATSGGGTSTDTQYF
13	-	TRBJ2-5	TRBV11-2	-	TGTGCCAGCAGCTTATCCAGGCAAGAGACCCAGTACTTC	CASSLSRQETQYF
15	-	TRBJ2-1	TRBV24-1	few	TGTGCCACCAGTGAGGGCAGGGGAGCCGTTAATGAGCAGTTCTTC	CATSEGRGAVNEQFF
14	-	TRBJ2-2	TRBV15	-	TGTGCCACCAGCCCCCGGGGCGGGGTTGGGGAGCTGTTTTTT	CATSPRGGVGELFF
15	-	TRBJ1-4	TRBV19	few	TGTGCCAGTAGTATCCAGGGTCACGCTAATGAAAAACTGTTTTTT	CASSIQGHANEKLFF
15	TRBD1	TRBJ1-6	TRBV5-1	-	TGCGCCAGCAGCTCCGCAGGGACAGGGGACTCACCCCTCCACTTT	CASSSAGTGDSPLHF